These T cell receptor beta chains were read from a single sample in a study of shared clonotypes between healthy human individuals. The repertoire was sequenced with immunoSEQ multiplex PCR; TCRdb's copy has only in-frame clones and lacks some. The data hold about 480,000 clones, with about three quarters observed a single time. Sequencing was done on a sample of PBMCs. These receptors all stem from a woman aged 40 to 50 in good health. Some clones in this sample may be carry-over from other donors' samples. Each CDR3 is given with its conserved first and last residue. A D gene is named only where the DNA matches it firmly. Rows may omit the clone size; those that give it use once, few, many or a size class.

V gene	clone size	D gene	J gene	CDR3 DNA	CDR3 protein
TRBV4-2	-	-	TRBJ2-1	TGTGCCAGCAGCCAGGGTTTCGGAGCGCGCAATGAGCAGTTCTTC	CASSQGFGARNEQFF
TRBV18	-	-	TRBJ2-3	TGTGCCAGCTCATCCGTGGTGGGTGAGACAGATACGCAGTATTTT	CASSSVVGETDTQYF
TRBV21-1	many	-	TRBJ1-1	TGTGCCAGCAGCAAAGAGGGCAGAGAGGGGAACACTGAAGCTTTCTTT	CASSKEGREGNTEAFF
TRBV5-1	-	TRBD1	TRBJ1-1	TGCGCCAGCAGCCCGGGACAGGGGGCGAGAACTGAAGCTTTCTTT	CASSPGQGARTEAFF
TRBV30	-	-	TRBJ1-5	TGTGCCTGGAGGGGGGGGGAATATCAGCCCCAGCATTTT	CAWRGGEYQPQHF
TRBV7-2	-	-	TRBJ1-2	TGTGCCAGCAGCGTTGGGTCGGGGGGCGCGTTGGGCTACACCTTC	CASSVGSGGALGYTF
TRBV6-5	-	TRBD1	TRBJ1-5	TGTGCCAGCAGGATGACAGGGGTCGGCAATCAGCCCCAGCATTTT	CASRMTGVGNQPQHF
TRBV29-1	few	-	TRBJ1-2	TGCAGCGTTGAAGTGTTCGCTCAGGGGGGCTACACCTTC	CSVEVFAQGGYTF
TRBV28	few	-	TRBJ2-7	TGTGCCAGCAGTTTTGGCAAGCACGAGCAGTACTTC	CASSFGKHEQYF
TRBV4-2	few	-	TRBJ2-1	TGTGCCAGCAGCCAAGATAATCCCCAGACAGGTGAGCAGTTCTTC	CASSQDNPQTGEQFF